The entry that follows covers one T cell receptor (beta chain) sequence. Looked up from germline, CDR1 is WSHSY and CDR2 is SAAADI. The CDR3 is made up of 15 amino acids. J gave up 3 bases and V 2 bases, and 3 bases lay outside the gene matches. These data come from a study of blood T cell repertoires in COVID-19. Whole-study context: The United States, Italy and Spain supplied acute and convalescent COVID-19 samples. PBMCs, B-cell-depleted T cells, or T cells provided the cDNA or gDNA that made up the material.

Original analysis: Amplification of reference gene primers was used by the study to estimate nucleated cell counts. Data came from immunoSEQ multiplex PCR; TCRdb stores just in-frame clones and leaves some out. V and J calls and clone size are those listed in that table; D and trimming were worked out from the DNA. The sample lists 90,000 to 120,000 clones, roughly 92% occurring once. The origin of this receptor is a man between 65 and 80 years old with acute or convalescent COVID-19. The sequenced sample was peripheral blood. The chain has TRBV10-2 and TRBJ1-2, with TRBD1 identical over 10 bases. CDR3 DNA: TGCGCCAGCAGTGAGAGGGGGACAGGGGACTATGGCTACACCTTC. Its translation is CASSERGTGDYGYTF.